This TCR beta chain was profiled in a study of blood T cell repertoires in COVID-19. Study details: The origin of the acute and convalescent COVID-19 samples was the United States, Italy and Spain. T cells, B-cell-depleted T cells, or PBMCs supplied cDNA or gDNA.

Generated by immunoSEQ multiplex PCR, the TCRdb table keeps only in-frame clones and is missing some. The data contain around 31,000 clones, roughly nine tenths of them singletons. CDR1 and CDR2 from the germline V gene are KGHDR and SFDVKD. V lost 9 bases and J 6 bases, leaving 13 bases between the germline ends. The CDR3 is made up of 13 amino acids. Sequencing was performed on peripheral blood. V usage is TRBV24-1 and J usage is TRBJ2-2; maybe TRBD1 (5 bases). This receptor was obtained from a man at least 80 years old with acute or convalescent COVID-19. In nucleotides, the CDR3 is TGTGCCACCCCGAAGGTCAGGGCCGGGGAGCTGTTTTTT. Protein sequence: CATPKVRAGELFF.